This TCR beta chain was sequenced in a study of response to subunit inactivated influenza vaccine. The study, taken as a whole, reports: Each seasonal influenza vaccination, the authors suggested, recruits few new T cells.

Via MiXCR, TCRdb re-called the RT-PCR reads, giving one row per CDR3 protein. The sample gives about 780,000 distinct CDR3 sequences, around a sixth of which show up once; roughly a tenth is in the top ten. The CDR3 runs 15 residues. Trimming took 0 bases from V and 3 from J, leaving 12 bases between them. Germline V gives CDR1 SEHNR, CDR2 FQNEAQ (reference sequence). This clonotype was seen a handful of times. The antigen is unknown. This receptor was identified in a man between 45 and 60 years old who received an inactivated influenza vaccine. This specimen consisted of PBMCs from blood, obtained 5 days after vaccination. This rearrangement joins TRBV7-9 to TRBJ2-7, with D maybe TRBD2 (5 bases). The CDR3 sequence: CASSLAGAESYEQYF. CDR3 coding DNA: TGTGCCAGCAGCTTAGCTGGAGCGGAGAGCTACGAGCAGTACTTC. The full variable domain, its missing parts supplied by reference TRBV7-9 and TRBJ2-7, is DTGVSQNPRHKITKRGQNVTFRCDPISEHNRLYWYRQTLGQGPEFLTYFQNEAQLEKSRLLSDRFSAERPKGSFSTLEIQRTEQGDSAMYLCASSLAGAESYEQYFGPGTRLTVT.